This entry describes one T cell receptor beta chain. The investigators amplified TCR beta CDR3 regions from RNA transcripts. The HTBI primer set drove a first-round RT-PCR of the TCR CDR3. Each CDR3 protein gets one entry after TCRdb re-called the multiplex PCR reads with MiXCR. Here the sample spans nearly 600,000 distinct CDR3 sequences, approximately 14% being singletons. In making diagnoses, clinical symptoms, serum thyroxine and TRAb, thyroid ultrasound and orbital computed tomography were all used. The entry originates in a study of T cells in Graves' hyperthyroidism and ophthalmopathy. The CDR3 has 14 amino acids. Trimming cost V 4 bases and J 5 bases, with 14 bases left between them. Germline V lookup: CDR1 SNHLY, CDR2 FYNNEI.

The origin of this receptor is a woman under 30 with Graves' ophthalmopathy. The sample consisted of blood. The V and J genes are TRBV2 and TRBJ1-1; tentative D call: TRBD1 (6 bases). The CDR3 loop reads CASSVTGKGTEAFF. The CDR3 region has the DNA TGTGCCAGCAGTGTTACAGGGAAGGGGACTGAAGCTTTCTTT.